These 19 T cell receptor beta chains came from one sample sequenced in a study of blood T cell repertoires in COVID-19 (dated by TCRdb to about 2020). The library was prepared using the immunoSEQ multiplex PCR assay. TCRdb's version of the immuneACCESS table is confined to in-frame rearrangements and falls short of the full clone set. An unresolved V gene accounts for under half of the shortfall where checked; the remainder is of unknown origin. Here the sample has more than 300,000 clones; more than 85% occur a single time. Of the sample, approximately 4.1% is held by the ten largest clones. Specimen: PBMCs or T cells enriched from blood (not recorded which). All receptors derive from a woman aged 25 to 45 who had been exposed to COVID-19.

This chain uses TRBV27 with TRBJ1-2; 7 nucleotides agree with TRBD1. Germline V gene lookup returns CDR1 MNHEY and CDR2 SMNVEV (reference sequence). V was clipped by 5 bases and J by 1 base; unmatched bases: 16. There are 18 residues in the CDR3. This CDR3 reads CASSPQGTLPRNNYGYTF. CDR3 nucleotides: TGTGCCAGCAGTCCACAGGGGACCCTACCTCGGAATAACTATGGCTACACCTTC.

V and J are TRBV9 and TRBJ1-1; TRBD1 aligns across 9 bases. This CDR3 is built from 16 residues. V was pared by 4 bases and J by 5 bases, with 12 bases of the junction left unmatched. Germline V gives CDR1 SGDLS, CDR2 YYNGEE. DNA for the CDR3: TGTGCCAGCAGCCCCGAGGGGGGACAGGGAAATACTGAAGCTTTCTTT. This sequence encodes CASSPEGGQGNTEAFF.

The chain couples TRBV30 to TRBJ1-1; D is possibly TRBD1 (6 bases). Between the trimmed V and J ends, which lost 4 bases and 0 bases, there was a span of 9 bases. From germline, CDR1 is GTSNPN and CDR2 SVGIG (reference sequence). The CDR3 totals 13 residues. The CDR3 DNA is TGTGCCTGGATGGCAGGGGTGAACACTGAAGCTTTCTTT. It is translated as CAWMAGVNTEAFF.

This clone showed up just once. This chain uses TRBV27 with TRBJ2-7, with no clear D. V lost 2 bases, J lost 4 bases, and 15 bases lay in between. The germline V gene has CDR1 MNHEY and CDR2 SMNVEV (reference sequence). The length of the CDR3 is 15 residues. CDR3 region: CASSLNGGFGYEQYF. DNA for the CDR3: TGTGCCAGCAGTTTAAACGGTGGTTTCGGGTACGAGCAGTACTTC.

This clone was counted between two and nine times. The chain employs TRBV11-3 and TRBJ2-3, with 7 bases lining up with TRBD2. The junction had 10 bases not matched to a gene; V was cut back by 4 bases and J by 0 bases. The CDR3 consists of 17 residues. Germline CDR1 is SGHNT and CDR2 is YENEEA. The CDR3 bases are TGTGCCAGCAGCTCCTACCGGGAGGACGTTAGCACAGATACGCAGTATTTT. It yields the protein CASSSYREDVSTDTQYF.

The V gene is TRBV5-1, the J gene TRBJ1-2; 9 positions match TRBD1. The CDR3 is 14 amino acids. Germline V gene data show CDR1 as SGHRS and CDR2 as YFSETQ. The ends lost 1 base at V and 7 bases at J; junction bases unmatched: 5. CDR3 DNA sequence: TGCGCCAGCAGCTTGTCTACAGGGGGCTCTGGCTACACCTTC. This gives the protein CASSLSTGGSGYTF.

Only one count was recorded for this clone. V gene TRBV4-2 combines with J gene TRBJ2-7; 9 bases line up with TRBD1. Losses at the gene ends were 0 bases for V and 3 bases for J; bases not matched to a gene: 3. This CDR3 comprises 15 residues. Germline V CDR1 and CDR2: LGHNA, YNFKEQ. CDR3 sequence reads: CASSQDRGQGYEQYF. CDR3 nucleotides: TGTGCCAGCAGCCAAGATAGGGGACAGGGCTACGAGCAGTACTTC.

With regard to this clone: At the DNA level, this CDR3 is encoded by other sequences in the same sample as well. CDR3 in amino acids: CASSQVPGNTEAFF. The CDR3 nucleotides are TGTGCCAGCAGCCAAGTCCCGGGGAACACTGAAGCTTTCTTT. This chain uses TRBV3-1 (or the pseudogene TRBV3-2) with TRBJ1-1; D ambiguous. V was cut by 1 base and J by 1 base, with 7 bases left in between. The CDR3 spans 14 residues. The germline V gene has CDR1 LGHDT and CDR2 YNNKEL (reference sequence).

V usage is TRBV30 and J usage is TRBJ2-3; perhaps TRBD2 as D (5 bases). Trimming stripped 4 bases from V and 3 bases from J, with 11 bases between. CDR1 GTSNPN and CDR2 SVGIG come from the germline V gene (reference sequence). The CDR3 is 13 amino acids. The CDR3 sequence: CAWMRAGTDTQYF. In DNA form, the CDR3 reads TGTGCCTGGATGCGGGCTGGAACAGATACGCAGTATTTT. Based on the CDR3 plus reference TRBV30 and TRBJ2-3, the full variable domain is SQTIHQWPATLVQPVGSPLSLECTVEGTSNPNLYWYRQAAGRGLQLLFYSVGIGQISSEVPQNLSASRPQDRQFILSSKKLLLSDSGFYLCAWMRAGTDTQYFGPGTRLTVL.

The chain joins TRBV27 to TRBJ1-5; 8 nucleotides line up with TRBD1. CDR3 length: 15 residues. Per germline, CDR1 MNHEY and CDR2 SMNVEV (reference sequence). Germline trimming cut 5 bases from V and 3 bases from J; bases unmatched to any gene: 6. In DNA, the CDR3 is TGTGCCAGCAGTACAAGACAGGGGACCAATCAGCCCCAGCATTTT. It is translated as CASSTRQGTNQPQHF.

J is TRBJ2-5 and V is TRBV4-1; D gene ambiguous. The CDR3 sequence is 13 residues long. V was shortened by 4 bases and J by 4 bases, with 10 bases between the two germline ends. Germline CDR1 and CDR2: MGHRA and YSYEKL. The CDR3 nucleotides are TGCGCCAGCAGCCTCATAGTAACAGAGACCCAGTACTTC. It specifies CASSLIVTETQYF.

In its sample, this clone was seen a few times. The rearrangement links TRBV5-4 to TRBJ2-7; D possibly corresponds to TRBD1 (5 bases). V lost 3 bases and J lost 4, with 17 bases in between. Germline lookup yields CDR1 SGHNT and CDR2 YYREEE (reference sequence). There are 15 residues in the CDR3. The CDR3 region has the DNA TGTGCCAGCAGCTGGGGCTCTTCCAAGGCATACGAGCAGTACTTC. This codes for CASSWGSSKAYEQYF.

This clone was observed once. This rearrangement joins TRBV5-6 to TRBJ1-1; D is undetermined. The germline V gene has CDR1 SGHDT and CDR2 YYEEEE. This CDR3 is 12 amino acids long. V was shortened by 4 bases and J by 5 bases, with 9 bases between the two germline ends. This CDR3 is CASSKSGTEAFF. As DNA, the CDR3 is TGTGCCAGCAGCAAATCGGGTACTGAAGCTTTCTTT.

The chain couples TRBV5-1 to TRBJ1-4; 7 positions match TRBD1. V lost 0 bases to trimming and J lost 3 bases; unmatched junction nucleotides: 5. In germline, CDR1 is SGHRS, CDR2 YFSETQ. This CDR3 contains 16 residues. The CDR3 loop reads CASSLARQGANEKLFF. The CDR3 nucleotides are TGCGCCAGCAGCTTGGCCCGACAGGGTGCTAATGAAAAACTGTTTTTT.

The CDR3 loop reads CASSQNRVGNTIYF. The CDR3 DNA reads TGTGCCAGCAGCCAGAACAGGGTTGGAAACACCATATATTTT. The chain links TRBV7-9 to TRBJ1-3; TRBD1 might be the D (6 bases). CDR3 size: 14 residues. V gave up 5 bases and J gave up 3 bases, with 11 bases separating them. Germline V CDR1 and CDR2: SEHNR, FQNEAQ (reference sequence).

The V call is TRBV6-5, the J call TRBJ2-1; 8 bases line up with TRBD1. The CDR3 runs to 15 residues. Trimming removed 5 bases from V and 6 bases from J; junction bases left unmatched: 9. The germline gives CDR1 MNHEY, CDR2 SVGAGI. The CDR3 is CASSPRTGTTNEQFF. DNA of the CDR3: TGTGCCAGCAGTCCCAGGACAGGGACAACCAATGAGCAGTTCTTC.

The CDR3 region is CSVAPGSGNRAFF. CDR3 coding DNA: TGCAGCGTTGCCCCCGGTTCGGGGAATCGGGCTTTCTTT. V and J are TRBV29-1 and TRBJ1-1; D ambiguous. The CDR3 length is 13 residues. Germline lookup yields CDR1 SQVTM and CDR2 ANQGSEA. The V gene lost 4 bases and the J gene lost 11 bases, with 20 bases spanning the gap.

This rearrangement joins TRBV29-1 to TRBJ2-7; 11 nucleotides match TRBD1. From germline, CDR1 is SQVTM and CDR2 ANQGSEA. V gave up 6 bases and J gave up 5 bases; unmatched junction bases: 12. The CDR3 has 15 amino acids. CDR3 in DNA: TGCAGCGTGGCTAGAGGACAGGGGGCGTTCAACGAGCAGTACTTC. Translating it yields CSVARGQGAFNEQYF.

This chain uses TRBV30 with TRBJ1-2; tentative D call: TRBD1 (6 bases). This CDR3 comprises 12 residues. V dropped 2 bases and J dropped 3 bases, with 7 bases sitting between them. Germline CDR1 GTSNPN, CDR2 SVGIG (reference sequence). CDR3 DNA: TGTGCCTGGAGTAACAGGGACTATGGCTACACCTTC. Amino acid sequence: CAWSNRDYGYTF.